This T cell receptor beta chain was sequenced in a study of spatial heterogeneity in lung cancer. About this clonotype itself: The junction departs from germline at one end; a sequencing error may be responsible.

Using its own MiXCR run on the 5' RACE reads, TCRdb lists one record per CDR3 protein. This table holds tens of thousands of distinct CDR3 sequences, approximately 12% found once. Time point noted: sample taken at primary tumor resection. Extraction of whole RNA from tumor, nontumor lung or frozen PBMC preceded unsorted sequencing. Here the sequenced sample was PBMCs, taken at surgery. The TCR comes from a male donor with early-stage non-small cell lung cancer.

In nucleotides, the CDR3 is TGCGCCAGCAGCTGGGGCATGGAACCGGGCTACGAGCAGTACTTC. It encodes CASSWGMEPGYEQYF. The chain employs TRBV6-6 and TRBJ2-7, with a tentative D call TRBD1 (5 bases). The germline gives CDR1 MNHNY, CDR2 SVGAGI (reference sequence). The CDR3 has 15 residues.